What follows are 21 T cell receptor beta chains derived from one specimen sequenced in a study of T cells after posttransplantation cyclophosphamide. Method: immunoSEQ multiplex PCR; TCRdb's copy keeps in-frame clones and lacks some. The table includes over 1,500 clones, around 80% detected once. The sequenced sample consisted of CD8+ T cells sorted from bone marrow. Receptor source: a woman in her forties or fifties in good health and a related stem cell transplant donor.

The V gene is TRBV27, the J gene TRBJ1-1; 7 bases line up with TRBD1. Germline trimming cut 6 bases from V and 0 bases from J; bases unmatched to any gene: 1. This CDR3 is 13 amino acids long. Germline CDR1 reads MNHEY; CDR2 reads SMNVEV (reference sequence). CDR3 bases: TGTGCCAGCAGGGGACAGATGAACACTGAAGCTTTCTTT. Encoded protein: CASRGQMNTEAFF.

The V and J genes are TRBV5-1 and TRBJ2-1; TRBD1 matches at 11 bases. V lost 4 bases to trimming and J lost 3 bases; unmatched junction nucleotides: 3. The germline gives CDR1 SGHRS, CDR2 YFSETQ. The CDR3 loop spans 15 amino acids. This CDR3 is CASSLGTGGYNEQFF. In DNA, the CDR3 is TGCGCCAGCAGCCTGGGGACAGGGGGCTACAATGAGCAGTTCTTC.

The chain has TRBV4-1 and TRBJ1-1; unclear D gene. Germline CDR1 reads MGHRA; CDR2 reads YSYEKL. This CDR3 is built from 12 residues. V was clipped by 2 bases and J by 3 bases, with 4 bases between them. The CDR3 nucleotides read TGCGCCAGCAGCCAATTCTACACTGAAGCTTTCTTT. It translates to CASSQFYTEAFF.

The rearrangement uses TRBV4-2 and TRBJ2-5, with a possible D match to TRBD2 (6 bases). The germline V and J ends were trimmed by 0 bases and 2 bases, with 16 bases remaining between them. CDR3 length: 17 amino acids. Germline V lookup: CDR1 LGHNA, CDR2 YNFKEQ. The CDR3 sequence is CASSQDPPGGLQETQYF. The CDR3 bases are TGTGCCAGCAGCCAAGATCCCCCCGGAGGGCTACAAGAGACCCAGTACTTC.

The chain recombines TRBV2 with TRBJ1-1; D is unresolved. The CDR3 spans 13 residues. The V gene's germline CDR1 is SNHLY and CDR2 FYNNEI. V lost 7 bases to trimming and J lost 4 bases, with 13 bases between them. The CDR3 loop reads CASMGPPSTEAFF. Here the CDR3 DNA reads TGTGCCAGCATGGGCCCCCCCAGCACTGAAGCTTTCTTT. Complete variable domain (other parts from reference TRBV2 and TRBJ1-1): EPEVTQTPSHQVTQMGQEVILRCVPISNHLYFYWYRQILGQKVEFLVSFYNNEISEKSEIFDDQFSVERPDGSNFTLKIRSTKLEDSAMYFCASMGPPSTEAFFGQGTRLTVV.

The chain is built from TRBV7-2 and TRBJ2-1; D possibly corresponds to TRBD2 (6 bases). Per the germline V gene, CDR1 is SGHTA and CDR2 is FQGNSA. The CDR3 is 18 residues long. Trimming left V 2 bases short and J 4 bases short, with 21 bases between. The CDR3 spells CASSLMPVTSLGYNEQFF. Written as DNA, the CDR3 is TGTGCCAGCAGCTTAATGCCCGTGACTAGTTTAGGTTACAATGAGCAGTTCTTC.

This clone came up once. The chain joins TRBV5-1 to TRBJ2-7; D perhaps matches TRBD1 (6 bases). Germline values: CDR1 SGHRS, CDR2 YFSETQ. V was clipped by 6 bases and J by 2 bases, with 21 bases between them. The CDR3 is 16 residues long. CDR3 in amino acids: CASTISFAGEAYEQYF. The CDR3 DNA sequence: TGCGCCAGCACCATATCCTTCGCAGGGGAAGCCTACGAGCAGTACTTC.

The chain is built from TRBV6-5 and TRBJ2-7; 9 bases are a match to TRBD1. Germline-derived CDR1 and CDR2 are MNHEY and SVGAGI. CDR3 length: 15 amino acids. V shed 5 bases, J shed 3 bases, and the junction held 8 bases outside the gene matches. DNA for the CDR3: TGTGCCAGCAGTCCAGCCGGGACAGGGAACTACGAGCAGTACTTC. Amino acid sequence: CASSPAGTGNYEQYF.

The chain employs TRBV5-4 and TRBJ2-3, with 7 bases lining up with TRBD2. Losses at the gene ends were 4 bases for V and 4 bases for J; bases not matched to a gene: 12. Looked up from germline, CDR1 is SGHNT and CDR2 is YYREEE (reference sequence). CDR3 size: 16 residues. The chain's CDR3 is CASSLGGGWEADTQYF. For the CDR3, the DNA is TGTGCCAGCAGCCTTGGGGGGGGATGGGAGGCAGATACGCAGTATTTT.

The chain carries TRBV7-9 and TRBJ1-1; D is undetermined. Trimming removed 2 bases from V and 2 bases from J, with 18 bases in between. Germline V gives CDR1 SEHNR, CDR2 FQNEAQ (reference sequence). There are 17 residues in the CDR3. Here the CDR3 DNA reads TGTGCCAGCAGCTTACGAGGGTCAGGAAGTCCTAACACTGAAGCTTTCTTT. It specifies CASSLRGSGSPNTEAFF.

V usage is TRBV19 and J usage is TRBJ1-1; 7 bases line up with TRBD1. The V gene's germline CDR1 is LNHDA and CDR2 SQIVND (reference sequence). This CDR3 has 13 amino acids. The V segment lost 8 bases and the J segment 4 bases; nucleotides outside the gene matches: 7. CDR3 amino acids: CASWTGSITEAFF. Written as DNA, the CDR3 is TGTGCCAGTTGGACAGGTAGTATCACTGAAGCTTTCTTT.

The chain employs TRBV2 and TRBJ2-3, with 7 bases matching TRBD2. Germline-derived CDR1 and CDR2 are SNHLY and FYNNEI. The CDR3 extends over 14 amino acids. The V gene end was trimmed by 7 bases and the J gene end by 5 bases; junction bases not matched to a gene: 9. The CDR3 is CASIDGLEEDTQYF. For the CDR3, the DNA is TGTGCCAGCATCGATGGACTAGAGGAAGATACGCAGTATTTT.

The V and J genes are TRBV6-1 and TRBJ2-3; 7 bases fit TRBD1. The CDR3 runs 15 residues. From germline, CDR1 is MNHNS and CDR2 SASEGT. V gave up 5 bases and J gave up 4 bases; unmatched junction bases: 9. CDR3 bases: TGTGCCAGCAGTTCTTCCGGGACAGCCCCAGATACGCAGTATTTT. This sequence encodes CASSSSGTAPDTQYF.

The rearrangement links TRBV28 to TRBJ1-2, with D possibly matching TRBD1 (6 bases). Trimming removed 6 bases from V and 7 bases from J, with 15 bases in between. The CDR3 is 13 residues long. Germline CDR1 reads MDHEN; CDR2 reads SYDVKM. The CDR3 coding sequence is TGTGCCAGCAGCCAGCGGGGGGCGGGTGGCTACACCTTC. Encoded protein: CASSQRGAGGYTF.

The CDR3 DNA sequence: TGTGCCAGCATAAGGGGGTCCTACAATGAGCAGTTCTTC. Translating it yields CASIRGSYNEQFF. The chain combines TRBV13 with TRBJ2-1, with D maybe TRBD1 (6 bases). The CDR3 runs 13 residues. The V and J ends lost 7 bases and 1 base respectively, with 8 bases between them. Germline assignment: CDR1 PRHDT and CDR2 FYEKMQ (reference sequence).

The chain joins TRBV13 to TRBJ2-7, with D possibly being TRBD1 (6 bases). The CDR3 runs 15 residues. Per germline, CDR1 PRHDT and CDR2 FYEKMQ (reference sequence). Between the trimmed V and J ends, which lost 5 bases and 2 bases, there was a span of 16 bases. CDR3 sequence: CASSTSRDTTYEQYF. In DNA form, the CDR3 reads TGTGCCAGCAGCACAAGCCGGGACACCACCTACGAGCAGTACTTC.

The V call is TRBV19, the J call TRBJ2-1; 10 bases line up with TRBD2. Germline CDR1 and CDR2: LNHDA and SQIVND (reference sequence). The V and J ends lost 7 bases and 0 bases, in that order; junction bases with no gene match: 3. This CDR3 contains 15 residues. The CDR3 protein is CASIPSGSSYNEQFF. CDR3 DNA sequence: TGTGCCAGTATACCTAGCGGGAGCTCCTACAATGAGCAGTTCTTC. The full variable domain, with the rest looked up from reference TRBV19 and TRBJ2-1, is DGGITQSPKYLFRKEGQNVTLSCEQNLNHDAMYWYRQDPGQGLRLIYYSQIVNDFQKGDIAEGYSVSREKKESFPLTVTSAQKNPTAFYLCASIPSGSSYNEQFFGPGTRLTVL.

The rearrangement uses TRBV5-6 and TRBJ2-7; 7 bases map to TRBD1. Trimming at V came to 4 bases and at J to 3 bases, leaving 10 bases not matched to a gene. The CDR3 sequence is 15 residues long. Germline CDR1 reads SGHDT; CDR2 reads YYEEEE. CDR3 sequence reads: CASSPHRGPFYEQYF. The DNA for the CDR3 is TGTGCCAGCAGCCCCCACAGGGGCCCTTTCTACGAGCAGTACTTC.

This clone was seen only a few times. This chain joins TRBV28 and TRBJ2-1; 12 positions match TRBD2. The germline gives CDR1 MDHEN, CDR2 SYDVKM. This CDR3 contains 20 residues. V was clipped by 3 bases and J by 3 bases; unmatched bases: 15. CDR3 residues: CASSLPRLAGEGGGYNEQFF. DNA for the CDR3: TGTGCCAGCAGTTTGCCCCGACTAGCGGGAGAGGGAGGTGGCTACAATGAGCAGTTCTTC.

This rearrangement joins TRBV5-6 to TRBJ2-5; D is ambiguous. Matching the DNA end better, TRBJ2-7 makes the J call doubtful. This CDR3 spans 13 amino acids. Germline values: CDR1 SGHDT, CDR2 YYEEEE. CDR3 DNA: TGTGCCAGCAGCTGGGCAGATGACTACGAGCAGTACTTC. Translating it yields CASSWADDYEQYF.

The chain uses TRBV12-5 and TRBJ2-7, with 7 positions matching TRBD1. V lost 3 bases and J lost 4; bases outside the gene matches: 9. The CDR3 is 15 amino acids. Germline lookup yields CDR1 LGHNT and CDR2 FRNRAP. CDR3 coding DNA: TGTGCTAGTGGTTTTAGGGGGCGTCGGGGATACGAGCAGTACTTC. It specifies CASGFRGRRGYEQYF.